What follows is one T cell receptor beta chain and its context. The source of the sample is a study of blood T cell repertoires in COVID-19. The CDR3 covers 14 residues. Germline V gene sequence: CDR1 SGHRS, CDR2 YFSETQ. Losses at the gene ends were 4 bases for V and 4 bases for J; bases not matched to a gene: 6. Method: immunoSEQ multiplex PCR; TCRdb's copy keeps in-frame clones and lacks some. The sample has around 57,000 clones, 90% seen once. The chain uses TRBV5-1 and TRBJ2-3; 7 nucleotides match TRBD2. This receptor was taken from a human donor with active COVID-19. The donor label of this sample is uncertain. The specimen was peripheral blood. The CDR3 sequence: CASSPGLGPDTQYF. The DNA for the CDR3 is TGCGCCAGCAGCCCCGGACTAGGCCCAGATACGCAGTATTTT.